The 12 T cell receptor beta chains below come from one sample, sequenced in a study of T cells in Graves' hyperthyroidism and ophthalmopathy. Researchers took RNA transcripts and amplified the TCR beta CDR3 regions from them. The study used the HTBI primer set for a first-round RT-PCR of the TCR CDR3. Each CDR3 protein gets one entry after TCRdb re-called the multiplex PCR reads with MiXCR. This table holds fewer than 350,000 distinct CDR3 sequences, under 25% found once. Sequencing input: blood. These receptors were collected from a woman aged 45-59 years with Graves' hyperthyroidism.

This clonotype was found many times. The chain carries TRBV2 and TRBJ1-4; D is unresolved. V lost 6 bases to trimming and J lost 1 base, with 15 bases between them. Germline CDR1 SNHLY, CDR2 FYNNEI. This CDR3 contains 16 residues. As DNA, the CDR3 is TGTGCCAGCAGGGCCCCAGTGGGGAGAACTAATGAAAAACTGTTTTTT. It codes for CASRAPVGRTNEKLFF.

The table lists this clonotype with many counts. The V gene is TRBV7-9, the J gene TRBJ2-7; no definite D call. Germline lookup yields CDR1 SEHNR and CDR2 FQNEAQ (reference sequence). The germline V and J ends were trimmed by 1 base and 6 bases, with 10 bases remaining between them. The CDR3 totals 13 residues. CDR3 DNA sequence: TGTGCCAGCAGCTTAGAGTTCGCCTCCGAGCAGTACTTC. This encodes CASSLEFASEQYF.

This clonotype was recorded many times. The rearrangement links TRBV28 to TRBJ2-7; 8 nucleotides match TRBD2. CDR1 and CDR2 from the germline V gene are MDHEN and SYDVKM. The J segment lost 6 bases and the V segment lost 3 bases, leaving 7 bases of the junction unmatched. The CDR3 spans 14 residues. Here the CDR3 reads CASSFMRGAFEQYF. CDR3 coding DNA: TGTGCCAGCAGTTTTATGCGGGGGGCTTTCGAGCAGTACTTC.

This clonotype was picked up many times. V is TRBV18 and J is TRBJ1-1; 11 bases match TRBD1. Trimming removed 6 bases from V and 3 bases from J; junction bases left unmatched: 3. The germline gives CDR1 KGHSH, CDR2 LQKENI. The CDR3 runs to 14 residues. The CDR3 region is CASSGTGGDTEAFF. In nucleotides, the CDR3 is TGTGCCAGCTCTGGGACAGGGGGGGACACTGAAGCTTTCTTT.

V usage is TRBV4-1 and J usage is TRBJ2-7, with 9 bases that match TRBD1. Germline assignment: CDR1 MGHRA and CDR2 YSYEKL. CDR3 length equals 15 residues. J lost 2 bases, V lost 1 base, and 3 bases had no gene match. In DNA, the CDR3 is TGCGCCAGCAGCCAAGGGGACAGGGCGGCCTACGAGCAGTACTTC. Translation: CASSQGDRAAYEQYF.

A word on this clonotype: This clone may be a read error of a much larger clone one base away. The conserved phenylalanine or tryptophan normally closing the CDR3 is absent here, so this likely arose from a read error. The chain combines TRBV12-3 or TRBV12-4 with TRBJ2-5, with 9 bases that match TRBD2. V was pared by 1 base and J by 5 bases, with 8 bases of the junction left unmatched. The CDR3 runs 16 residues. The CDR3 here is CASSLGSGGRVETQYL. The DNA for the CDR3 is TGTGCCAGCAGTTTAGGTAGCGGGGGTCGTGTGGAGACCCAGTACCTC.

A single count supports this clonotype. The J gene is TRBJ1-1, the V gene TRBV9; D might be TRBD1 (6 bases). V gave up 6 bases and J gave up 1 base, with 22 bases separating them. The length of the CDR3 is 17 residues. Germline CDR1 is SGDLS and CDR2 is YYNGEE. CDR3 sequence reads: CASNRRQEGTKNTEAFF. The CDR3, as DNA: TGTGCCAGCAATCGTAGACAAGAGGGGACAAAGAACACTGAAGCTTTCTTT.

In this sample, this clonotype turned up many times. The V and J genes are TRBV28 and TRBJ2-7; no reliable D call. This CDR3 is 13 amino acids long. Trimming stripped 5 bases from V and 2 bases from J, with 10 bases between. Germline V lookup: CDR1 MDHEN, CDR2 SYDVKM. The CDR3 is CASSLGYTYEQYF. CDR3 coding DNA: TGTGCCAGCAGTCTAGGATATACCTACGAGCAGTACTTC. Filled out from reference TRBV28 and TRBJ2-7, the complete variable domain reads DVKVTQSSRYLVKRTGEKVFLECVQDMDHENMFWYRQDPGLGLRLIYFSYDVKMKEKGDIPEGYSVSREKKERFSLILESASTNQTSMYLCASSLGYTYEQYFGPGTRLTVT.

V is TRBV7-2 and J is TRBJ2-1; possibly TRBD2 for D (6 bases). The germline CDR1 and CDR2 sequences are SGHTA and FQGNSA. This CDR3 is 14 amino acids long. V was cut by 2 bases and J by 7 bases, with 12 bases left in between. The CDR3 DNA follows: TGTGCCAGCAGCTTAAGTCGGACTACTAATGAGCAGTTCTTC. Protein product: CASSLSRTTNEQFF.

This clonotype was observed a few times. This chain connects TRBV19 to TRBJ2-5; TRBD2 matches at 9 bases. The trim removed 1 base at V and 1 base at J, leaving 4 bases unmatched. Germline lookup yields CDR1 LNHDA and CDR2 SQIVND (reference sequence). This CDR3 has 16 amino acids. The CDR3 DNA follows: TGTGCCAGTAGTATAGCAGGGACTAGCAGCCAAGAGACCCAGTACTTC. Its translation is CASSIAGTSSQETQYF.

This clonotype was recorded many times. The genes are TRBV24-1 and TRBJ2-1, with 8 bases matching TRBD2. Germline V gives CDR1 KGHDR, CDR2 SFDVKD. This CDR3 contains 14 residues. J lost 8 bases, V lost 9 bases, and 11 bases had no gene match. Written as DNA, the CDR3 is TGTGCCACCTCGACTCTCGGGAGGGTTGATGAGCAGTTCTTC. This translates into CATSTLGRVDEQFF.

The chain carries TRBV5-1 and TRBJ1-3; TRBD1 matches at 7 bases. Germline V CDR1 and CDR2: SGHRS, YFSETQ. Trimming cost V 3 bases and J 1 base; bases outside gene matches: 10. This CDR3 contains 17 residues. CDR3 sequence: CASSWDSPTLSGNTIYF. The CDR3 nucleotides are TGCGCCAGCAGCTGGGACAGCCCAACCCTTTCTGGAAACACCATATATTTT.